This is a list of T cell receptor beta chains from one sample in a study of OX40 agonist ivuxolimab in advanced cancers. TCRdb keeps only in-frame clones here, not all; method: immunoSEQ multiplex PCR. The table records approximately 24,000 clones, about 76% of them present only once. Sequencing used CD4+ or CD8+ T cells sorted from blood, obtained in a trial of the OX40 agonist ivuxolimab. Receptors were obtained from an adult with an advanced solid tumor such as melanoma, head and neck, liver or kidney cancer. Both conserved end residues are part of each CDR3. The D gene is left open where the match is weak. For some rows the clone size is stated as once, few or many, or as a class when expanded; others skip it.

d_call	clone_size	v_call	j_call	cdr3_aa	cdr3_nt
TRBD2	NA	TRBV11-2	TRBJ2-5	CASSDSASGVQETQYF	TGTGCCAGCAGCGACTCAGCTAGCGGGGTCCAAGAGACCCAGTACTTC
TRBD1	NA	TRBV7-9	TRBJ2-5	CASSWTDRGIETQYF	TGTGCCAGCAGCTGGACGGACAGGGGAATCGAGACCCAGTACTTC
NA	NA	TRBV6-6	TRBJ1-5	CASRTAPNQPQHF	TGTGCCAGCAGGACCGCCCCCAATCAGCCCCAGCATTTT
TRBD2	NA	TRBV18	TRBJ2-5	CASSPSSGGEETQYF	TGTGCCAGCTCACCATCCAGCGGGGGGGAAGAGACCCAGTACTTC
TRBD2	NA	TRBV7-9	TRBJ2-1	CASSLVQSGGPNEQFF	TGTGCCAGCAGCTTAGTGCAATCGGGGGGGCCGAATGAGCAGTTCTTC
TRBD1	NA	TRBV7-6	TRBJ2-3	CASSFRTGGGDTQYF	TGTGCCAGCAGCTTTAGGACAGGGGGCGGCGATACGCAGTATTTT
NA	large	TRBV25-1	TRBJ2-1	CASSVYRVSDEQFF	TGTGCCAGCAGTGTCTACAGGGTATCGGATGAGCAGTTCTTC
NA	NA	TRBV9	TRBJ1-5	CASSPTGGGNQPQHF	TGTGCCAGCAGCCCGACGGGGGGGGGCAATCAGCCCCAGCATTTT
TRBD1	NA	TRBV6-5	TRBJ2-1	CASWGQGYNEQFF	TGTGCCAGCTGGGGACAGGGCTACAATGAGCAGTTCTTC
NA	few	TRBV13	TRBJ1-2	CASSLGTQRRGYTF	TGTGCCAGCAGCTTGGGAACCCAGAGACGTGGCTACACCTTC
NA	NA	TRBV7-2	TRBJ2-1	CASSLRGGSNNEQFF	TGTGCCAGCAGCTTAAGAGGGGGGTCAAACAATGAGCAGTTCTTC
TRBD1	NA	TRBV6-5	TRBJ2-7	CASSPDRGSYEQYF	TGTGCCAGCAGCCCGGACAGGGGGAGTTACGAGCAGTACTTC
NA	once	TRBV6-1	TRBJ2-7	CASSYISEQYF	TGTGCCAGCAGTTACATTTCCGAGCAGTACTTC
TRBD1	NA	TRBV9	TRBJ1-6	CASSAGGGLNSPLHF	TGTGCCAGCAGCGCAGGGGGCGGATTGAATTCACCCCTCCACTTT
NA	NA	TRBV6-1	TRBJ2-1	CASSHRTADEQFF	TGTGCCAGCAGCCACCGGACAGCGGATGAGCAGTTCTTC
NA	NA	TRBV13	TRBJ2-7	CASSSGALYEQYF	TGTGCCAGCAGCTCGGGAGCCCTTTACGAGCAGTACTTC
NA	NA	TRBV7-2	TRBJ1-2	CASAPRGTQSNYGYTF	TGTGCCAGCGCCCCCCGGGGAACCCAATCTAACTATGGCTACACCTTC
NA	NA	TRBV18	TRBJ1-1	CASSPPDFGNTEAFF	TGTGCCAGCTCACCCCCGGACTTTGGGAACACTGAAGCTTTCTTT
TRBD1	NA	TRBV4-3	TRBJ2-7	CASSQEYGTAITYEQYF	TGCGCCAGCAGCCAAGAATATGGGACAGCGATCACCTACGAGCAGTACTTC
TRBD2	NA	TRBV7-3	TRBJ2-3	CASSLHSGGKNTDTQYF	TGTGCCAGCAGCTTACATAGCGGGGGGAAGAATACAGATACGCAGTATTTT
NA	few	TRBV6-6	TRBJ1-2	CASSYFPSGSGYTF	TGTGCCAGCAGTTATTTTCCTTCTGGGAGCGGCTACACCTTC
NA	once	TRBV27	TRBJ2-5	CASSLASWETQYF	TGTGCCAGCAGTTTAGCCAGTTGGGAGACCCAGTACTTC
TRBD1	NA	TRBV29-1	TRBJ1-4	CSVTLDRGNEKLFF	TGCAGCGTTACTCTGGACAGGGGAAATGAAAAACTGTTTTTT
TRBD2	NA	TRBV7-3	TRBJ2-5	CASSPTSQRGAGETQYF	TGTGCCAGCAGCCCCACCAGCCAGCGGGGGGCGGGTGAGACCCAGTACTTC
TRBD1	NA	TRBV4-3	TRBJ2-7	CASSPMGQGAYEQYF	TGCGCCAGCAGCCCGATGGGACAGGGGGCATACGAGCAGTACTTC